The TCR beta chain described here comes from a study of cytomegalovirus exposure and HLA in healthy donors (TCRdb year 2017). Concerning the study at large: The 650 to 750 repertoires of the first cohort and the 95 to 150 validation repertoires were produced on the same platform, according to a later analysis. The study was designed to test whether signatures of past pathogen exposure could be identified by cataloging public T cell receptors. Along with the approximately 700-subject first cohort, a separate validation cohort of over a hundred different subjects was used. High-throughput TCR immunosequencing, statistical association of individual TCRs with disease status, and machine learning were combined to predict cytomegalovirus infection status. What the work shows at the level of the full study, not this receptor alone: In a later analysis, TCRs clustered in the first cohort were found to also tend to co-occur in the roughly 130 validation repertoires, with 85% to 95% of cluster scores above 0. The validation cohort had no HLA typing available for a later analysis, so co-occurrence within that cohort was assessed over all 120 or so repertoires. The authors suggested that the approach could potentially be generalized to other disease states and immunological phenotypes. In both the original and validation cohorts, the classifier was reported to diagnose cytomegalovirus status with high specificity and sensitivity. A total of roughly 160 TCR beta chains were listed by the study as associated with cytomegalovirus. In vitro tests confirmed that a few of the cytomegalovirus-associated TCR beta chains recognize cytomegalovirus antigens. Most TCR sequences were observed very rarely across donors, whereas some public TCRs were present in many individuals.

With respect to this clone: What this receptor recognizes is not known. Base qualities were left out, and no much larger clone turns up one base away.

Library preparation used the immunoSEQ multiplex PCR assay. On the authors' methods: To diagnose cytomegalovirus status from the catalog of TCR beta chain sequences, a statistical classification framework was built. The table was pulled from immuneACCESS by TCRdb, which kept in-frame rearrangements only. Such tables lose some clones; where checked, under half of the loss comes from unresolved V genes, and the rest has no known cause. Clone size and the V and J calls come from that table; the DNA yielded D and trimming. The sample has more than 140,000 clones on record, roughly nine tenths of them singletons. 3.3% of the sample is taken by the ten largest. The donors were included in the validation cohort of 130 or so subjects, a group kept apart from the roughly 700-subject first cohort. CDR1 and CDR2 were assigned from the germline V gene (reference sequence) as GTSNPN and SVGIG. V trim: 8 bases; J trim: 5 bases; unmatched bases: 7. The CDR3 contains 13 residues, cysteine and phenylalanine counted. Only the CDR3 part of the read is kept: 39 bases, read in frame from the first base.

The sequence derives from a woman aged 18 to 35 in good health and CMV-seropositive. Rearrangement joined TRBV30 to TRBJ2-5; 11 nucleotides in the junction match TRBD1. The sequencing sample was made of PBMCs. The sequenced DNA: TGTGCCAGAGCTCGGGACAGGGGGGAGACCCAGTACTTC. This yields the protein CARARDRGETQYF.